The clone carrying this TCR beta chain has just a few counts. This specimen belongs to a study of beta chain features in type 1 diabetes. The study reverse transcribed the entire isolated RNA, so it sequenced expressed TCRB transcripts. Generated by immunoSEQ multiplex PCR, the TCRdb table keeps only in-frame clones and is missing some. The sample includes just over 600,000 clones, 15% to 18% of them seen just once. The V gene lost 5 bases and the J gene lost 2 bases, with 13 bases spanning the gap. This CDR3 has 14 amino acids. Germline CDR1 is SGDLS and CDR2 is YYNGEE. The V gene is TRBV9, the J gene TRBJ1-2; D gene ambiguous. Specimen: naive CD4+ T cells from blood. The sequence was obtained from a young man in good health. The CDR3 is CASSPSWENYGYTF. The CDR3 DNA reads as TGTGCCAGCAGTCCTTCCTGGGAGAACTATGGCTACACCTTC.